This T cell receptor beta chain was identified in a study of PD-L1 blockade in urothelial cancer. Study-wide results and limits: When pretreatment blood TCR clonality was below the median, it predicted better survival.

Repertoires were generated with immunoSEQ multiplex PCR, while TCRdb's copy carries only in-frame clones and drops some. The sample shows about 25,000 clones, around 82% of them seen only once. This clone was observed a handful of times. Its antigen is unidentified. CDR3 length equals 14 residues. The V gene's germline CDR1 is SGDLS and CDR2 YYNGEE. The junction had 3 bases not matched to a gene; V was cut back by 4 bases and J by 5 bases. The number of samples from each patient was between 1 and 8, taken pretreatment and on-treatment. The receptor was isolated from a man aged 65-85 years with urothelial cancer. The rearrangement joins TRBV9 to TRBJ2-3; 11 positions match TRBD2. Sequences were derived from PBMCs, sampled around atezolizumab (anti-PD-L1) treatment. The CDR3 is CASSITSGGDTQYF. The DNA of the CDR3 is TGTGCCAGCAGCATTACTAGCGGGGGAGATACGCAGTATTTT.